This TCR beta chain derives from a study of blood T cell repertoires in COVID-19. Sequencing was performed with immunoSEQ multiplex PCR; in TCRdb, only in-frame clones are kept and a portion is missing. The sample holds around 24,000 clones, approximately 88% seen once. This clone was found a few times. The CDR3 extends over 16 amino acids. V lost 0 bases and J lost 7; bases outside the gene matches: 4. CDR1 and CDR2 from the germline V gene are LGHNA and YSLEER. This receptor was identified in a woman aged 70-85 years with active COVID-19. What was sequenced was peripheral blood. This rearrangement joins TRBV4-3 to TRBJ2-2, with 11 bases identical to TRBD2. CDR3 loop: CASSQELAGAGGELFF. CDR3 coding DNA: TGCGCCAGCAGCCAAGAACTAGCGGGGGCAGGCGGGGAGCTGTTTTTT.